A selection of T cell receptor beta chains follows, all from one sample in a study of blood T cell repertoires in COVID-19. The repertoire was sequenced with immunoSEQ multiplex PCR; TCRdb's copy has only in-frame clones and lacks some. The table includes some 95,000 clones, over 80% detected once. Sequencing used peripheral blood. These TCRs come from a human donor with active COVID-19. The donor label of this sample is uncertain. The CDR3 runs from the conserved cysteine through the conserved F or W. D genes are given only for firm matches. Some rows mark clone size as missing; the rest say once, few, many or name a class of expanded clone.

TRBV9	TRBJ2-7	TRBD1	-	CASSPYDRVYEQYF	TGTGCCAGCAGTCCCTACGACAGGGTCTACGAGCAGTACTTC
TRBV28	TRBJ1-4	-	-	CASSLGLINEKLFF	TGTGCCAGCAGTTTGGGGCTGATTAATGAAAAACTGTTTTTT
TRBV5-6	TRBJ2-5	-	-	CASIPTRGSSETQYF	TGTGCCAGCATCCCAACCCGGGGGTCATCAGAGACCCAGTACTTC
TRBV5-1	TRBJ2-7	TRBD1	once	CASSLADRGLDEQYF	TGCGCCAGCAGCTTGGCAGACAGGGGGCTCGACGAGCAGTACTTC
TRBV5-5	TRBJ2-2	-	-	CASSLGGHTGELFF	TGTGCCAGCAGCTTAGGAGGGCACACCGGGGAGCTGTTTTTT
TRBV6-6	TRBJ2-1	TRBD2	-	CASSYVAGGDNEQFF	TGTGCCAGCAGTTATGTGGCGGGGGGGGACAATGAGCAGTTCTTC
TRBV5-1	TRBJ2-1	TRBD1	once	CASSLQGVPYNEQFF	TGCGCCAGCAGTTTACAGGGGGTCCCCTACAATGAGCAGTTCTTC
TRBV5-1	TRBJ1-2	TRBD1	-	CASRIGTANYGYTF	TGCGCCAGCAGGATCGGGACAGCCAACTATGGCTACACCTTC
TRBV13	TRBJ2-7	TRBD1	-	CASSSRQGTYEQYF	TGTGCCAGCAGCTCTCGACAGGGGACCTACGAGCAGTACTTC
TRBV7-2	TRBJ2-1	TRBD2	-	CASTLNKRGAHEQFF	TGTGCCAGCACCCTAAACAAGCGGGGGGCCCATGAGCAGTTCTTC
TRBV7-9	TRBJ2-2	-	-	CASSPWVGAHGGELFF	TGTGCCAGCAGCCCCTGGGTGGGGGCGCATGGCGGGGAGCTGTTTTTT
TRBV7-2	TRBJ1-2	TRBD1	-	CASSLVVGTGGGWDGYTF	TGTGCCAGCAGCTTAGTAGTAGGGACAGGGGGTGGTTGGGATGGCTACACCTTC
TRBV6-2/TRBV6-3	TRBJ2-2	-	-	CASSYSPDLTGELFF	TGTGCCAGCAGTTATTCCCCAGACTTGACCGGGGAGCTGTTTTTT
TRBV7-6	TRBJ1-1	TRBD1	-	CASSLEMGQGGAEAFF	TGTGCCAGCAGCTTAGAAATGGGACAGGGGGGCGCTGAAGCTTTCTTT
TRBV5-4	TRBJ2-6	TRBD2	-	CASSREWGRATSGANVLTF	TGTGCCAGCAGCCGCGAATGGGGGAGGGCTACCTCTGGGGCCAACGTCCTGACTTTC
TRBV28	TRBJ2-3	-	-	CASSFRLAKDTQYF	TGTGCCAGCAGTTTTCGACTGGCGAAGGATACGCAGTATTTT
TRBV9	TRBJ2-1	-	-	CASSAELRVPYNEQFF	TGTGCCAGCAGCGCCGAATTGCGGGTTCCCTACAATGAGCAGTTCTTC
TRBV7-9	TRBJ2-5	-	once	CASSADSSETQYF	TGTGCCAGCAGCGCCGACAGCTCCGAGACCCAGTACTTC
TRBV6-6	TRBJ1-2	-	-	CASSPAIDRLGGYTF	TGTGCCAGCAGTCCAGCCATAGACAGATTGGGGGGCTACACCTTC
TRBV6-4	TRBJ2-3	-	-	CASSAGTPAADTQYF	TGTGCCAGCTCAGCCGGGACACCCGCAGCAGATACGCAGTATTTT
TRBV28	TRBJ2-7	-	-	CASSAGGGASGYEQYF	TGTGCCAGCAGTGCCGGTGGGGGGGCGTCTGGATACGAGCAGTACTTC
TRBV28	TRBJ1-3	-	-	CASSLSGSGNTIYF	TGTGCCAGCAGTTTGTCGGGCTCTGGAAACACCATATATTTT
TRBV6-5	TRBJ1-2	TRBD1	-	CASSSPGQGHRGYTF	TGTGCCAGCAGTAGTCCGGGACAGGGCCACCGGGGCTACACCTTC
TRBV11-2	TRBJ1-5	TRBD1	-	CASSLDRVQPQHF	TGTGCCAGCAGCCTTGACAGGGTACAGCCCCAGCATTTT
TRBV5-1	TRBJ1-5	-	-	CASSLGGVGGQPQHF	TGCGCCAGCAGCTTGGGCGGGGTTGGAGGTCAGCCCCAGCATTTT
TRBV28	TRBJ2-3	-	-	CASSLRGGDTQYF	TGTGCCAGCAGTTTGCGAGGTGGGGATACGCAGTATTTT
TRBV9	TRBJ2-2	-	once	CASSVPANTGELFF	TGTGCCAGCAGCGTACCAGCGAACACCGGGGAGCTGTTTTTT
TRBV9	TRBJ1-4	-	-	CASSVQEGTNEKLFF	TGTGCCAGCAGCGTACAGGAGGGCACTAATGAAAAACTGTTTTTT
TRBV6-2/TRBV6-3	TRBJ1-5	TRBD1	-	CASSYSAGQGIRNQPQHF	TGTGCCAGCAGTTACTCTGCGGGACAGGGGATTCGCAATCAGCCCCAGCATTTT
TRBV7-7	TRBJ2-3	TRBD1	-	CASSSPGGTQYF	TGTGCCAGCAGCTCACCAGGGGGAACGCAGTATTTT
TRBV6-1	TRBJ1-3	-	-	CASSGLIQSSGNTIYF	TGTGCCAGCAGTGGACTGATCCAGAGCTCTGGAAACACCATATATTTT
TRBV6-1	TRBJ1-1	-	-	CASSEMGGRSTEAFF	TGTGCCAGCAGTGAAATGGGGGGGCGTAGCACTGAAGCTTTCTTT
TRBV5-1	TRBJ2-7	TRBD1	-	CASSPPGQFYEQYF	TGCGCCAGCAGCCCTCCGGGACAGTTCTACGAGCAGTACTTC
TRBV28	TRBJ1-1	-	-	CASSPGGGMNTEAFF	TGTGCCAGCAGCCCCGGGGGGGGGATGAACACTGAAGCTTTCTTT
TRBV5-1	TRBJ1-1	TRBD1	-	CASSSSGTGVTEAFF	TGCGCCAGCAGCTCCTCCGGGACAGGGGTTACTGAAGCTTTCTTT
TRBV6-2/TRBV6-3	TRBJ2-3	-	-	CASSPLRSSTDTQYF	TGTGCCAGCAGCCCTTTGCGGAGTAGCACAGATACGCAGTATTTT
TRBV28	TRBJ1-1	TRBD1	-	CASVGQGYTEAFF	TGTGCCAGCGTGGGACAGGGATACACTGAAGCTTTCTTT